The rows below give T cell receptor beta chains drawn from one sample of a study of technical replicates of blood from several donors. Sequencing was performed with immunoSEQ multiplex PCR; in TCRdb, only in-frame clones are kept and a portion is missing. This table holds 75,000 to 100,000 clones, about 95% found once. Sequenced sample: T cells isolated from PBMCs. The receptors stem from a human donor in good health. CDR3s include the opening cysteine and the closing phenylalanine or tryptophan. A D gene is named only where the DNA matches it firmly. Only some rows state a clone size, as once, few, many or a class for expanded clones.

TRBD1,.,TRBJ1-5,TRBV28,CATAQGAQQPQHF,TGTGCCACGGCTCAGGGGGCTCAACAGCCCCAGCATTTT
.,.,TRBJ2-3,TRBV15,CATSRARGTDTQYF,TGTGCCACCAGCAGAGCCAGAGGGACAGATACGCAGTATTTT
.,.,TRBJ1-1,TRBV13,CASSLESSGVGAENTEAFF,TGTGCCAGCAGCTTAGAGAGTTCAGGGGTGGGGGCGGAGAACACTGAAGCTTTCTTT
TRBD2,.,TRBJ2-3,TRBV4-1,CASSQVAGVGTDTQYF,TGCGCCAGCAGCCAAGTAGCGGGAGTGGGGACAGATACGCAGTATTTT
.,.,TRBJ2-1,TRBV11-3,CASSLEGGSYLVVNEQFF,TGTGCCAGCAGCTTAGAAGGGGGATCCTACCTGGTAGTCAATGAGCAGTTCTTC
TRBD1,.,TRBJ2-3,TRBV6-5,CASQGTASTDTQYF,TGTGCCAGTCAGGGGACAGCTAGCACAGATACGCAGTATTTT
TRBD1,.,TRBJ1-2,TRBV13,CASSQVPGQGKDTF,TGTGCCAGCAGCCAAGTCCCGGGACAGGGAAAGGACACCTTC
TRBD2,.,TRBJ2-7,TRBV13,CASSGPAGGTYEQYF,TGTGCCAGCAGCGGTCCAGCGGGAGGTACCTACGAGCAGTACTTC
.,once,TRBJ1-2,TRBV7-3,CASSPARDYGYTF,TGTGCCAGCAGCCCGGCCAGGGATTATGGCTACACCTTC
.,.,TRBJ2-2,TRBV29-1,CSVETGTGELFF,TGCAGCGTTGAAACGGGCACCGGGGAGCTGTTTTTT
TRBD1,.,TRBJ2-7,TRBV19,CASRDGQASYEQYF,TGTGCCAGTAGGGACGGACAGGCCTCCTACGAGCAGTACTTC
TRBD2,.,TRBJ2-1,TRBV12-5,CASGPGLAGGQGGNEQFF,TGTGCTAGTGGACCGGGACTAGCGGGAGGGCAGGGTGGCAATGAGCAGTTCTTC
.,.,TRBJ1-5,TRBV7-2,CASSLAGRGGYQPQHF,TGTGCCAGCAGCTTAGCAGGGAGAGGGGGATATCAGCCCCAGCATTTT
TRBD1,.,TRBJ1-1,TRBV6-6,CASSSADRGVAEAFF,TGTGCCAGCAGTAGCGCTGACAGGGGGGTTGCTGAAGCTTTCTTT
.,.,TRBJ2-7,TRBV7-9,CASSLTAYEQYF,TGTGCCAGCAGCTTGACAGCATACGAGCAGTACTTC
TRBD1,.,TRBJ1-1,TRBV5-1,CASSFRTGLEAFF,TGCGCCAGCAGCTTCAGGACAGGCCTTGAAGCTTTCTTT
TRBD2,.,TRBJ2-7,TRBV9,CASNTRGDGNSYEQYF,TGTGCCAGCAACACCCGGGGGGACGGAAACTCCTACGAGCAGTACTTC
TRBD1,.,TRBJ1-2,TRBV6-5,CASSYSVTGGGYGYTF,TGTGCCAGCAGTTACTCTGTGACAGGGGGCGGCTATGGCTACACCTTC
.,.,TRBJ2-7,TRBV27,CASSFGQRGYEQYF,TGTGCCAGCAGTTTCGGACAGCGTGGCTACGAGCAGTACTTC
.,.,TRBJ1-1,TRBV9,CASSVAGSGNTEAFF,TGTGCCAGCAGCGTGGCAGGGTCTGGGAACACTGAAGCTTTCTTT
.,.,TRBJ1-1,TRBV6-6,CASSPMNTEAFF,TGTGCCAGCTCCCCAATGAACACTGAAGCTTTCTTT
.,.,TRBJ2-2,TRBV19,CASTYTGELFF,TGTGCCAGTACCTACACCGGGGAGCTGTTTTTT
.,.,TRBJ1-2,TRBV7-9,CASSLSSSGMVNYGYTF,TGTGCCAGCAGCTTATCATCCTCAGGGATGGTTAACTATGGCTACACCTTC
.,.,TRBJ2-5,TRBV5-1,CASSLNTGSETQYF,TGCGCCAGCAGCCTTAACACAGGGTCAGAGACCCAGTACTTC
.,.,TRBJ1-1,TRBV20-1,CSASNVAGAFF,TGCAGTGCTTCGAATGTAGCGGGAGCTTTCTTT
TRBD1,once,TRBJ2-2,TRBV6-1,CASSDPGTGITGELFF,TGTGCCAGCAGTGACCCCGGGACAGGAATCACCGGGGAGCTGTTTTTT
TRBD1,.,TRBJ1-5,TRBV19,CASRTTGGSNQPQHF,TGTGCCAGTAGGACAACAGGGGGAAGCAATCAGCCCCAGCATTTT
.,.,TRBJ2-1,TRBV14,CASSLGYNEQFF,TGTGCCAGCAGCCTCGGCTACAATGAGCAGTTCTTC
TRBD2,.,TRBJ2-2,TRBV27,CASSSPGTSGRPGELFF,TGTGCCAGCAGTTCCCCTGGGACTAGCGGGAGGCCCGGGGAGCTGTTTTTT
TRBD2,.,TRBJ2-2,TRBV9,CASSVGSGAGTGELFF,TGTGCCAGCAGCGTAGGTAGCGGGGCCGGAACCGGGGAGCTGTTTTTT
TRBD1,.,TRBJ2-7,TRBV6-5,CASSYSGQGTYEQYF,TGTGCCAGCAGTTACAGCGGACAGGGCACCTACGAGCAGTACTTC
TRBD2,.,TRBJ2-1,TRBV4-2,CASSISGSTYNEQFF,TGTGCCAGCAGCATTAGCGGGAGCACCTACAATGAGCAGTTCTTC
TRBD2,.,TRBJ2-1,TRBV10-1,CANLGDSGKVTYNEQFF,TGCGCCAACTTAGGGGATAGCGGGAAGGTTACCTACAATGAGCAGTTCTTC
.,.,TRBJ1-1,TRBV7-8,CASSRDRNTEAFF,TGTGCCAGCAGCAGAGACAGAAACACTGAAGCTTTCTTT
.,.,TRBJ1-2,TRBV6-6,CASTGGYGYTF,TGTGCCAGCACGGGAGGCTATGGCTACACCTTC
TRBD2,.,TRBJ2-1,TRBV27,CASSFLSGRDAVEQFF,TGTGCCAGCAGTTTTCTTAGCGGGAGGGATGCGGTTGAGCAGTTCTTC
.,.,TRBJ2-7,TRBV2,CASLSVVVSYEQYF,TGTGCCAGCTTGAGCGTGGTGGTTTCCTACGAGCAGTACTTC